These 18 T cell receptor beta chains came from one sample sequenced in a study of blood T cell repertoires in COVID-19. The repertoire was sequenced with immunoSEQ multiplex PCR; TCRdb's copy has only in-frame clones and lacks some. The sample includes about 97,000 clones, about 90% of them seen just once. The sequenced sample consisted of peripheral blood. All receptors come from a man in his fifties with acute or convalescent COVID-19.

This chain uses TRBV9 with TRBJ2-7; 13 nucleotides match TRBD2. The V gene's germline CDR1 is SGDLS and CDR2 YYNGEE. The CDR3 loop spans 16 amino acids. After removal of 3 bases from V and 3 bases from J, the junction contained 6 bases not matched to a gene. CDR3 protein: CASSGGTSGVSYEQYF. Here the CDR3 DNA reads TGTGCCAGCAGCGGAGGGACTAGCGGGGTGAGCTACGAGCAGTACTTC.

The chain couples TRBV6-5 to TRBJ2-7, with 8 bases fitting TRBD1. Germline trimming cut 1 base from V and 6 bases from J; bases unmatched to any gene: 8. Germline V CDR1 and CDR2: MNHEY, SVGAGI. The CDR3 contains 15 residues. The CDR3 protein is CASSYCKAGGCEQYF. DNA of the CDR3: TGTGCCAGCAGTTACTGTAAGGCAGGGGGCTGCGAGCAGTACTTC.

The chain couples TRBV29-1 to TRBJ1-5; tentatively, D is TRBD1 (5 bases). Germline CDR1 reads SQVTM; CDR2 reads ANQGSEA. The CDR3 has 11 amino acids. Trimming cost V 7 bases and J 11 bases, with 15 bases left between them. CDR3 amino acids: CSAVQGSSQHF. The CDR3 nucleotides are TGCAGCGCCGTCCAGGGATCGTCCCAGCATTTT.

V and J are TRBV3-1 (or the pseudogene TRBV3-2) and TRBJ2-5; maybe TRBD2 (5 bases). The V and J ends lost 6 bases and 2 bases respectively, with 13 bases between them. The germline V gene has CDR1 LGHDT and CDR2 YNNKEL (reference sequence). This CDR3 has 14 amino acids. CDR3 region: CASSERTFQETQYF. CDR3 DNA: TGTGCCAGCAGTGAACGGACTTTTCAAGAGACCCAGTACTTC.

The CDR3 spells CASSLSVQGLYGYTF. CDR3 nucleotide sequence: TGTGCCAGCAGCTTGTCTGTTCAGGGGCTCTATGGCTACACCTTC. The J gene is TRBJ1-2, the V gene TRBV5-6; a weak D match, TRBD1 (6 bases). The CDR3 length is 15 residues. Trimming shortened V by 1 base and J by 4 bases, and 14 bases separated the two germline ends. Germline-derived CDR1 and CDR2 are SGHDT and YYEEEE.

The rearrangement uses TRBV24-1 and TRBJ2-3; 9 bases fit TRBD2. The CDR3 runs 15 residues. V gave up 4 bases and J gave up 4 bases; unmatched junction bases: 5. The germline CDR1 and CDR2 sequences are KGHDR and SFDVKD. CDR3 DNA sequence: TGTGCCACCAGTGAGGCGGGGGGGCCATCAGATACGCAGTATTTT. Translating it yields CATSEAGGPSDTQYF.

V usage is TRBV11-3 and J usage is TRBJ2-2; 9 positions match TRBD2. CDR1 is SGHNT and CDR2 is YENEEA in the germline V gene. J gave up 6 bases and V 1 base, and 3 bases lay outside the gene matches. The CDR3 consists of 15 residues. The CDR3, as DNA: TGTGCCAGCAGCTTAGGGGTAGCGGGGGCCGGGGAGCTGTTTTTT. Protein: CASSLGVAGAGELFF.

The J gene is TRBJ1-1, the V gene TRBV11-3; the D gene is possibly TRBD1 (6 bases). Germline values: CDR1 SGHNT, CDR2 YENEEA. V was cut by 3 bases and J by 4 bases, with 9 bases left in between. The CDR3 covers 13 residues. The CDR3 nucleotides read TGTGCCAGCAGCTTCCGAGGGGGCACTGAAGCTTTCTTT. It is translated as CASSFRGGTEAFF.

The chain links TRBV4-1 to TRBJ2-3; 7 bases line up with TRBD2. This CDR3 is built from 16 residues. Per the germline V gene, CDR1 is MGHRA and CDR2 is YSYEKL. Trimming took 0 bases from V and 1 from J; bases not matched to a gene: 4. The CDR3 DNA follows: TGCGCCAGCAGCCAAGAGGGGAGGGGAGGCACAGATACGCAGTATTTT. Its translation: CASSQEGRGGTDTQYF.

J is TRBJ1-2 and V is TRBV3-1 (or the pseudogene TRBV3-2); 9 bases fit TRBD1. Germline CDR1 and CDR2: LGHDT and YNNKEL (reference sequence). This CDR3 comprises 14 residues. Trimming cost V 4 bases and J 2 bases; bases outside gene matches: 2. In DNA, the CDR3 is TGTGCCAGCAGCCGAGGACAGGGGAACTATGGCTACACCTTC. Its protein product is CASSRGQGNYGYTF.

About this clone: Mismatch with germline at one junction end may stem from a read error. The CDR3 sequence is CASSLGSSLLF. The CDR3 nucleotides are TGTGCCAGCAGCTTGGGTTCTAGCCTATTGTTC. The V gene is TRBV28, the J gene TRBJ1-2; the D is unclear. This CDR3 is 11 amino acids long. Germline lookup yields CDR1 MDHEN and CDR2 SYDVKM.

This clone occurred once. The chain employs TRBV19 and TRBJ1-5; 9 bases align to TRBD1. The CDR3 has 15 residues. After removal of 7 bases from V and 3 bases from J, the junction contained 7 bases not matched to a gene. The germline V gene encodes CDR1 LNHDA and CDR2 SQIVND (reference sequence). CDR3 region: CASTRTGAYNQPQHF. For the CDR3, the DNA is TGTGCCAGTACCAGGACAGGGGCATACAATCAGCCCCAGCATTTT. Using reference TRBV19 and TRBJ1-5 for the parts outside the CDR3, the full variable domain is DGGITQSPKYLFRKEGQNVTLSCEQNLNHDAMYWYRQDPGQGLRLIYYSQIVNDFQKGDIAEGYSVSREKKESFPLTVTSAQKNPTAFYLCASTRTGAYNQPQHFGDGTRLSIL.

The V and J genes are TRBV12-3 or TRBV12-4 and TRBJ1-1; a weak D match, TRBD1 (5 bases). The CDR3 is made up of 12 amino acids. Deletions cut 7 bases from V and 10 bases from J, with 16 bases between. CDR3 nucleotide sequence: TGTGCCAGCACTGAGACAGCGGGAGTAGCTTTCTTT. It specifies CASTETAGVAFF.

The gene calls are TRBV11-3 and TRBJ1-1; TRBD1 is a possible D gene (5 bases). Germline assignment: CDR1 SGHNT and CDR2 YENEEA. Trimming removed 6 bases from V and 11 bases from J, with 22 bases in between. The CDR3 has 14 amino acids. This chain's CDR3 is CASRGLTSGGKAFF. CDR3 in DNA: TGTGCCAGCAGGGGATTGACCTCGGGGGGGAAGGCTTTCTTT. Filled out from reference TRBV11-3 and TRBJ1-1, the complete variable domain reads EAGVVQSPRYKIIEKKQPVAFWCNPISGHNTLYWYLQNLGQGPELLIRYENEEAVDDSQLPKDRFSAERLKGVDSTLKIQPAELGDSAVYLCASRGLTSGGKAFFGQGTRLTVV.

The CDR3 region is CASSQVRDFYYEQYF. The CDR3 DNA follows: TGCGCCAGCAGCCAAGTGAGGGATTTTTACTACGAGCAGTACTTC. This chain links TRBV4-1 with TRBJ2-7; D is possibly TRBD2 (5 bases). Germline CDR1 MGHRA, CDR2 YSYEKL. The CDR3 runs to 15 residues. V shed 1 base and J shed 3 bases, with 13 bases lying between them.

This clone appeared a single time. The CDR3 spells CASSLAPGQGVYEQYF. The CDR3 nucleotides are TGTGCCAGCAGCTTAGCGCCGGGACAGGGGGTCTACGAGCAGTACTTC. V is TRBV11-2 and J is TRBJ2-7, with TRBD1 identical over 11 bases. Germline trimming cut 1 base from V and 3 bases from J; bases unmatched to any gene: 5. This CDR3 comprises 16 residues. Germline V gene sequence: CDR1 SGHAT, CDR2 FQNNGV.

V and J are TRBV6-5 and TRBJ1-5; a possible D gene is TRBD1 (5 bases). The CDR3 is 15 amino acids. Trimming took off 0 bases at V and 5 bases at J, with 11 bases between the two ends. Germline CDR1 and CDR2: MNHEY and SVGAGI. For the CDR3, the DNA is TGTGCCAGCAGTTACTCCAGGGAGGGTCATCAGCCCCAGCATTTT. It translates to CASSYSREGHQPQHF.

This chain links TRBV19 with TRBJ2-3; D is undetermined. The CDR3 has 13 amino acids. CDR1 and CDR2 (germline): LNHDA, SQIVND (reference sequence). Trimming cost V 7 bases and J 1 base, with 9 bases left between them. The CDR3 is CASMRAGTDTQYF. The CDR3 bases are TGTGCCAGTATGAGAGCTGGCACAGATACGCAGTATTTT.